The rows below give T cell receptor beta chains drawn from one sample of a study of blood T cell repertoires in COVID-19. Here immunoSEQ multiplex PCR was the method, and the copy in TCRdb shows in-frame clones only, minus some. Altogether 260,000 or so clones are present, roughly 85% being singletons, with the ten largest covering 2% to 3%. Sequenced: PBMCs or T cells enriched from blood (not recorded which). These receptors all stem from a woman in her 50s who had recovered from COVID-19. CDR3s include the opening cysteine and the closing phenylalanine or tryptophan. The order of the fields is D gene, clone size, J gene, V gene, CDR3 DNA, CDR3 protein. The D gene is left open where the match is weak. Clone size is given for some rows only: seen once, a few or many times, or a class if the clone is expanded.

>TRBD2|-|TRBJ2-5|TRBV4-1
TGCGCCAGCAGCCTCGTCCCGGGACTAGCGGGGAGCCAAGAGACCCAGTACTTC
CASSLVPGLAGSQETQYF
>-|once|TRBJ1-3|TRBV7-2
TGTGCCAGCAGCTTACAGACAGGCGGATTCTCTGGAAACACCATATATTTT
CASSLQTGGFSGNTIYF
>TRBD1|-|TRBJ1-4|TRBV29-1
TGCAGCGTCGTGACAGGGGGCGGACGGGAAAAACTGTTTTTT
CSVVTGGGREKLFF
>TRBD1|-|TRBJ1-1|TRBV11-3
TGTGCCAGCAGCTTAGGACAGGGAAACACTGAAGCTTTCTTT
CASSLGQGNTEAFF
>TRBD1|-|TRBJ1-5|TRBV28
TGTGCCAGCAGTACCCGACAGGGGTCAAGCAATCAGCCCCAGCATTTT
CASSTRQGSSNQPQHF
>TRBD2|-|TRBJ2-3|TRBV5-6
TGTGCCAGCAGACCTAGACTAGCGGGGCGCACAGATACGCAGTATTTT
CASRPRLAGRTDTQYF
>-|-|TRBJ1-3|TRBV18
TGTGCCAGCTCATCTACAGGGTCGGGCTCTGGAAACACCATATATTTT
CASSSTGSGSGNTIYF
>TRBD1|-|TRBJ1-1|TRBV29-1
TGCAGCGTTGAAGGGAGCCGGGACCTGGTTGAGGGACAGACGAACACTGAAGCTTTCTTT
CSVEGSRDLVEGQTNTEAFF
>TRBD1|-|TRBJ1-4|TRBV5-1
TGCGCCAGCAGCACCCAGCCGGGACAGGGGGGGGAAAAACTGTTTTTT
CASSTQPGQGGEKLFF
>-|-|TRBJ1-5|TRBV5-8
TGTGCCAGCAACTTCATCGCGGGGGCTATCGGGGATCAGCCCCAGCATTTT
CASNFIAGAIGDQPQHF
>-|once|TRBJ1-1|TRBV29-1
TGCAGCGTTGAAGTCACGGCAGGGCGGAACACTGAAGCTTTCTTT
CSVEVTAGRNTEAFF
>TRBD2|-|TRBJ2-5|TRBV19
TGTGCCAGTAGCCTACTAGCGGGGGGAAGGCAAGAGACCCAGTACTTC
CASSLLAGGRQETQYF
>-|few|TRBJ1-4|TRBV30
TGTGCCGGAAACCGGGGACTCCTGTCAACTAATGAAAAACTGTTTTTT
CAGNRGLLSTNEKLFF
>TRBD1|-|TRBJ1-2|TRBV5-1
TGCGCCAGCAGCTTGGGAGGGGGCGCGGATGGCTACACCTTC
CASSLGGGADGYTF
>-|once|TRBJ2-2|TRBV10-2
TGCGCCAGCAGTGAGAGGCAACAACTGCGGACCGGGGAGCTGTTTTTT
CASSERQQLRTGELFF
>TRBD1|-|TRBJ2-7|TRBV4-1
TGCGCCAGCAGCCAAGCCTCCCGGGACAGGGGGTCCGAGCAGTACTTC
CASSQASRDRGSEQYF
>-|-|TRBJ2-1|TRBV18
TGTGCCAGCTCACCCCTCGGTTACAATGAGCAGTTCTTC
CASSPLGYNEQFF
>-|-|TRBJ1-1|TRBV5-1
TGCGCCAGCAGCGGGGGGTCTGGCACTGAAGCTTTCTTT
CASSGGSGTEAFF
>TRBD2|-|TRBJ2-7|TRBV6-2/TRBV6-3
TGTGCCAGCAGGCCTAGCGGGCCTTCGGGCGAGCAGTACTTC
CASRPSGPSGEQYF
>TRBD1|-|TRBJ1-3|TRBV2
TGTGCCAGCAGCTTGACAGGGTCTGGAAACACCATATATTTT
CASSLTGSGNTIYF
>-|-|TRBJ1-1|TRBV12-3/TRBV12-4
TGTGCCAGCAGTTTCCCCTTTAAGGACACCGTCTTT
CASSFPFKDTVF
>-|-|TRBJ1-1|TRBV30
TGTGCCTGGAGAGCAGGGAGGGGGACTGAAGCTTTCTTT
CAWRAGRGTEAFF
>TRBD1|-|TRBJ1-1|TRBV7-8
TGTGCCAGCAGCTTAGCTATGGACAGGCAAGCTTTCTTT
CASSLAMDRQAFF
>TRBD2|-|TRBJ2-7|TRBV4-2
TGTGCCAGCAGCCAAGAGGGGACTAACTCCTACGAGCAGTACTTC
CASSQEGTNSYEQYF
>TRBD1|-|TRBJ1-4|TRBV6-2/TRBV6-3
TGTGCCAGCAGTTCGTACAGGGGTGAAAAACTGTTTTTT
CASSSYRGEKLFF
>-|-|TRBJ2-7|TRBV6-2/TRBV6-3
TGTGCCAGCAGTCGCCCGCCAGTAGGGGGTAGCTCCTACGAGCAGTACTTC
CASSRPPVGGSSYEQYF
>-|-|TRBJ1-1|TRBV3-1/TRBV3-2
TGTGCCAGCAGCCAGGACATAGTGAATACCGCTTTCTTT
CASSQDIVNTAFF
>TRBD1|-|TRBJ2-1|TRBV6-5
TGTGCCAGCAGTTACAGGACAGGGAGCTCCTACAATGAGCAGTTCTTC
CASSYRTGSSYNEQFF
>TRBD2|-|TRBJ2-1|TRBV7-2
TGTGCCAGCAGCTTACCGGGACTAGCGGGAGTAAATGAGCAGTTCTTC
CASSLPGLAGVNEQFF
>TRBD2|few|TRBJ2-1|TRBV29-1
TGCAGCGCCCTAGCGGGAGGTCTGGGTGAGCAGTTCTTC
CSALAGGLGEQFF
>TRBD1|-|TRBJ2-7|TRBV4-1
TGCGCCAGCAGCCCGTGGGGACAGTCCTACGAGCAGTACTTC
CASSPWGQSYEQYF
>TRBD1|-|TRBJ1-5|TRBV6-6
TGTGCCAGCAGTTATAGCCCGGGACAGGGGTTTCAACCCCAGCATTTT
CASSYSPGQGFQPQHF
>TRBD1|-|TRBJ2-3|TRBV7-8
TGTGCCAGCAGCGAAGGGACAGGGAGGACAGATACGCAGTATTTT
CASSEGTGRTDTQYF
>TRBD1|-|TRBJ1-1|TRBV5-1
TGCGCCAGCAGCTTGGCCCGACAGGGATCGGGGAACACTGAAGCTTTCTTT
CASSLARQGSGNTEAFF
>-|-|TRBJ1-4|TRBV1
TGCACCAGCACCTCACTCAGGGGGGAGGCTAATGAAAAACTGTTTTTT
CTSTSLRGEANEKLFF
>-|few|TRBJ1-2|TRBV5-5
TGTGCCAGCAGCTTGGACAGGAACTATGGCTACACCTTC
CASSLDRNYGYTF
>-|-|TRBJ2-1|TRBV24-1
TGTGCCACCAGTAACAGGGTGGAGCAGTTCTTC
CATSNRVEQFF
>-|-|TRBJ2-7|TRBV2
TGTGCCAGCAGAGGGGTAGGGGCAGGGCGAATCTATGAGCAGTACTTC
CASRGVGAGRIYEQYF
>-|-|TRBJ2-3|TRBV18
TGTGCCAGCTCACCACCGGTACAGGGTTCAGATACGCAGTATTTT
CASSPPVQGSDTQYF
>TRBD1|-|TRBJ1-4|TRBV5-1
TGCGCCAGCAGCGCCGACAGGGGGGGAAATGAAAAACTGTTTTTT
CASSADRGGNEKLFF
>-|-|TRBJ1-1|TRBV19
TGTGCCAGTAGTATAGGTGTAACTGAAGCTTTCTTT
CASSIGVTEAFF
>TRBD1|-|TRBJ1-1|TRBV7-9
TGTGCCAGCAGAAATACAGGGGACGAAGCTTTCTTT
CASRNTGDEAFF
>TRBD1|-|TRBJ2-4|TRBV28
TGTGCCAGCAGTATAGCCCGGACAGGTAAAAACATTCAGTACTTC
CASSIARTGKNIQYF
>-|-|TRBJ1-5|TRBV4-1
TGCGCCAGCAGCCCCACAGGGCGCTCCGAGCCCCAGCATTTT
CASSPTGRSEPQHF
>-|-|TRBJ2-3|TRBV5-6
TGTGCCAGCAGCTTGGTGTTAGGGGGTAGCACAGATACGCAGTATTTT
CASSLVLGGSTDTQYF
>-|-|TRBJ1-5|TRBV19
TGTGCCAGTAGGACGACAGGATCAGGACAGCCCCAGCATTTT
CASRTTGSGQPQHF
>TRBD2|-|TRBJ2-7|TRBV5-1
TGCGCCAGCAGCTCTAGCGGGGGGGCCGGCGAGCAGTACTTC
CASSSSGGAGEQYF
>-|-|TRBJ1-5|TRBV27
TGTGCCAGCAGTTTGCAGGGTGGACAGCCCCAGCATTTT
CASSLQGGQPQHF
>-|-|TRBJ2-7|TRBV21-1
TGTGCCAGCAGCAGAAAAGACAGGGATCGGGAGCAGTACTTC
CASSRKDRDREQYF
>TRBD2|-|TRBJ2-7|TRBV30
TGTGCCTGGTCTCTGGGACTAGCTGGAGAGCAGTACTTC
CAWSLGLAGEQYF
>TRBD1|-|TRBJ1-4|TRBV19
TGTGCCAGTAGTCCAGGATCAGGGGGAAGGCTTACTGAAAAACTGTTTTTT
CASSPGSGGRLTEKLFF
>TRBD2|few|TRBJ2-2|TRBV28
TGTGCCAGCAGTTTAGGGGGATGGCTAGCGGGAACCGGGGAGCTGTTTTTT
CASSLGGWLAGTGELFF
>TRBD1|-|TRBJ2-7|TRBV7-9
TGTGCCAGCAGCGACAGGGGATACGAGCAGTACTTC
CASSDRGYEQYF